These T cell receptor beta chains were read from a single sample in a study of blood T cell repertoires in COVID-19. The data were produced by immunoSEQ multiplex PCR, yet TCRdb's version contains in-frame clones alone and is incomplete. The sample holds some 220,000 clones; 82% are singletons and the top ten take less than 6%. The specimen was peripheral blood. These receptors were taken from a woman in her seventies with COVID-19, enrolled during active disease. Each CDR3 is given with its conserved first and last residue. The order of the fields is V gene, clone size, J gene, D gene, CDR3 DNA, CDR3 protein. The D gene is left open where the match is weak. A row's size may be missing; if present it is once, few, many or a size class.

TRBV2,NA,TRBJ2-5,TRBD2,TGTGCCAGCAGTAGGACTAGCGGGAAAGAGACCCAGTACTTC,CASSRTSGKETQYF
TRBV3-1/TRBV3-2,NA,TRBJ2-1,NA,TGTGCCAGCAGCCAGGGCCCCTACAATGAGCAGTTCTTC,CASSQGPYNEQFF
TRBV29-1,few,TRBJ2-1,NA,TGCAGCGTTGAAGGCAGAAATGAGCAGTTCTTC,CSVEGRNEQFF
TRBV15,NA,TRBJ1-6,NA,TGTGCCACCAGCAGAGGGGCAGCGGAGGGCTCACCCCTCCACTTT,CATSRGAAEGSPLHF
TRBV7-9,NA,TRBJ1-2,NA,TGTGCCAGCAGCCTCCAACGGGGGATGGGGCATGGCTACACCTTC,CASSLQRGMGHGYTF
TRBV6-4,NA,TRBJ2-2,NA,TGTGCCAGCAGTGCTAGCGTGACCGGGGAGCTGTTTTTT,CASSASVTGELFF
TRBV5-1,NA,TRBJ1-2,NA,TGCGCCAGCAGCTTACAGGGAGTGGAAGGCTACACCTTC,CASSLQGVEGYTF
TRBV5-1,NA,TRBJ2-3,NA,TGCGCCAGCAGCTTGATGGGCGGGCGAATGAGCACAGATACGCAGTATTTT,CASSLMGGRMSTDTQYF
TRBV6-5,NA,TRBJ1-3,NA,TGTGCCAGCAGTTACAGGGGACTCAACTCTGGAAACACCATATATTTT,CASSYRGLNSGNTIYF
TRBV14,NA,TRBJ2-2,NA,TGTGCCAGCAGCCAAGAGGTGGCGGAAATCACCGGGGAGCTGTTTTTT,CASSQEVAEITGELFF
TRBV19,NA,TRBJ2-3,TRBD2,TGTGCCAGTACCATGGGGGCGGGAGGGCCCGGAGATACGCAGTATTTT,CASTMGAGGPGDTQYF
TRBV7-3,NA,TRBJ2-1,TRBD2,TGTGCCAGCAGCTTAACGGGACTAGCGGCAAGCAACAATGAGCAGTTCTTC,CASSLTGLAASNNEQFF
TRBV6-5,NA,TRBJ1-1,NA,TGTGCCAGCAGTCGACAGGTGAACACTGAAGCTTTCTTT,CASSRQVNTEAFF
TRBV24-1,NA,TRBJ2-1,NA,TGTGCCACCAGAGGACAACACAATGAGCAGTTCTTC,CATRGQHNEQFF
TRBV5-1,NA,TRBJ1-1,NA,TGCGCCAGCAGAACACAGGGTCCGAACACTGAAGCTTTCTTT,CASRTQGPNTEAFF
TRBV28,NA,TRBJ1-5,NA,TGTGCCAGCAGTTTATCTGCTGGGCTTCAGCCCCAGCATTTT,CASSLSAGLQPQHF
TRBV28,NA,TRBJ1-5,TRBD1,TGTGCCAGCAGTCTCAGGGGGGCTCAGCCCCAGCATTTT,CASSLRGAQPQHF
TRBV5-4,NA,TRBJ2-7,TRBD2,TGTGCCAGCAGCTTGTCTAGCGGGGTCGACTACGAGCAGTACTTC,CASSLSSGVDYEQYF
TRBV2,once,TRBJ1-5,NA,TGTGCCAGCAGGCTGACAGGTAGCAATCAGCCCCAGCATTTT,CASRLTGSNQPQHF
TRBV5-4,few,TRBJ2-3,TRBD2,TGTGCCAGCAGGCTTGCGGGAGGAACTACTACGCAGTATTTT,CASRLAGGTTTQYF
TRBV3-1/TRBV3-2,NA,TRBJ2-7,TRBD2,TGTGCCAGCAGCCAAAGAGCGACTAGCGGACTTGCCTACGAGCAGTACTTC,CASSQRATSGLAYEQYF
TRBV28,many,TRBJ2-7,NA,TGTGCCACTTTGACCCTATCGGAGTGGTACGAGCAGTACTTC,CATLTLSEWYEQYF
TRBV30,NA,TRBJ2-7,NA,TGTGCCTGGAGTTCCTACGTTTCGGGGGGCGGGAAGCAGTACTTC,CAWSSYVSGGGKQYF
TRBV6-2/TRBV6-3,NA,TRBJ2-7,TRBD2,TGTGCCAGCAGTTACTCGGGACTAGCGGGGGCCTACGAGCAGTACTTC,CASSYSGLAGAYEQYF
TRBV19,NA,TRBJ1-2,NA,TGTGCCAGTAGTATAGCAGGGATTAACTATGGCTACACCTTC,CASSIAGINYGYTF
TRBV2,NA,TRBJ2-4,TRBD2,TGTGCCAGCAGTGAAGAAAGAAGAACTAGCGTGTCCCCCAACATTCAGTACTTC,CASSEERRTSVSPNIQYF
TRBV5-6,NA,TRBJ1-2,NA,TGTGCCAGCAGCCGTGACAGTCCTGGCTACACCTTC,CASSRDSPGYTF
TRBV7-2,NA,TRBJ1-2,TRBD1,TGTGCCAGCAGCTCGGGGAACAGGGGGTCCGATGGCTACACCTTC,CASSSGNRGSDGYTF
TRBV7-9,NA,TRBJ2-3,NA,TGTGCCAGCAGCTGGACTACGACAGAACTCACAGATACGCAGTATTTT,CASSWTTTELTDTQYF
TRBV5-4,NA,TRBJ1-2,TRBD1,TGTGCCAGCAGCTTGCCGGGACAGGGGTTTGGTGGCTACACCTTC,CASSLPGQGFGGYTF
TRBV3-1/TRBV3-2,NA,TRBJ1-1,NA,TGTGCCACCAAAGGCGAGGGTGGGACTGAAGCTTTCTTT,CATKGEGGTEAFF
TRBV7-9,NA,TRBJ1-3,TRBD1,TGTGCCAGCAGCTTAGCGCTCGGGACAGGTGATTCCATATATTTT,CASSLALGTGDSIYF
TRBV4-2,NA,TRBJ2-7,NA,TGTGCCAGCAGCCAAGCACGGGATACCGAGCAGTACTTC,CASSQARDTEQYF
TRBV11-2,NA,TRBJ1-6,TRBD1,TGTGCCAGCAGCAGGACAGGAGGAGATAATTCACCCCTCCACTTT,CASSRTGGDNSPLHF